This T cell receptor beta chain was identified in a study of blood T cell repertoires in COVID-19. Across the study: PBMCs, B-cell-depleted T cells, or T cells provided the cDNA or gDNA that made up the material.

The CDR3 spans 12 residues. The V gene lost 6 bases and the J gene lost 5 bases, with 9 bases spanning the gap. In regard to this clone: The same CDR3 can be traced to other DNA sequences in this sample.

The repertoire was sequenced with immunoSEQ multiplex PCR; TCRdb's copy has only in-frame clones and lacks some. The sample includes more than 30,000 clones, nearly 90% of them seen just once. The rearrangement links TRBV12-3 or TRBV12-4 to TRBJ2-3, with D tentatively TRBD1 (5 bases). This receptor was identified in a man between 60 and 75 years old with active COVID-19. The specimen was peripheral blood. CDR3 protein: CASSPQGDTQYF. For the CDR3, the DNA is TGTGCCAGCAGCCCCCAGGGAGATACGCAGTATTTT.